This is a list of T cell receptor beta chains from one sample in a study of cytomegalovirus exposure and HLA in healthy donors. Using immunoSEQ multiplex PCR, the repertoire was profiled, and TCRdb retains in-frame clones only, with some absent. The sample includes some 110,000 clones, roughly 80% of them seen just once. Sample: PBMCs. The receptor source for this set is a man aged 25 to 40 in good health and CMV-seronegative. CDR3s include the opening cysteine and the closing phenylalanine or tryptophan. A D gene is named only where the DNA matches it firmly. Size is stated for part of the rows, as once, few or many counts, or as a class when the clone is expanded.

abundance: .; j_gene: TRBJ2-5; d_gene: .; v_gene: TRBV11-3; CDR3nt: TGTGCCAGCAGCCCCGGGACAAACCAAGAGACCCAGTACTTC; CDR3aa: CASSPGTNQETQYF
abundance: .; j_gene: TRBJ2-6; d_gene: TRBD1; v_gene: TRBV9; CDR3nt: TGTGCCAGCAGCCCTGGGACAGCCCGCTCTGGGGCCAACGTCCTGACTTTC; CDR3aa: CASSPGTARSGANVLTF
abundance: .; j_gene: TRBJ1-3; d_gene: .; v_gene: TRBV9; CDR3nt: TGTGCCAGCAGCGGGGAGTCCGGAAACACCATATATTTT; CDR3aa: CASSGESGNTIYF
abundance: .; j_gene: TRBJ2-7; d_gene: TRBD1; v_gene: TRBV5-5; CDR3nt: TGTGCCAGCAGTCCTAACGCGGGACAGGGAGGCGAGCAGTACTTC; CDR3aa: CASSPNAGQGGEQYF
abundance: .; j_gene: TRBJ1-1; d_gene: .; v_gene: TRBV9; CDR3nt: TGTGCCAGCAGCGTGCAGGGGAACACTGAAGCTTTCTTT; CDR3aa: CASSVQGNTEAFF
abundance: .; j_gene: TRBJ1-2; d_gene: .; v_gene: TRBV28; CDR3nt: TGTGCCAGCAGTTTGACTGGGAGGCCGAACTATGGCTACACCTTC; CDR3aa: CASSLTGRPNYGYTF
abundance: once; j_gene: TRBJ1-5; d_gene: TRBD1; v_gene: TRBV5-1; CDR3nt: TGCGCCAGCAGCTTCAAGGCAGGGGGCAGAGACAATCAGCCCCAGCATTTT; CDR3aa: CASSFKAGGRDNQPQHF
abundance: .; j_gene: TRBJ2-3; d_gene: TRBD2; v_gene: TRBV4-3; CDR3nt: TGCGCCAGCAGCCAAGGTCTAGCGGTTAGCACAGATACGCAGTATTTT; CDR3aa: CASSQGLAVSTDTQYF
abundance: .; j_gene: TRBJ2-1; d_gene: .; v_gene: TRBV27; CDR3nt: TGTGCCAGCAGTTTAGGAGCCGAGGGGGATGAGCAGTTCTTC; CDR3aa: CASSLGAEGDEQFF
abundance: .; j_gene: TRBJ1-5; d_gene: .; v_gene: TRBV19; CDR3nt: TGTGCCAGTGCTACAGCATACTTCAATCAGCCCCAGCATTTT; CDR3aa: CASATAYFNQPQHF
abundance: .; j_gene: TRBJ1-5; d_gene: .; v_gene: TRBV19; CDR3nt: TGTGCCAGTAGTATGCCCCAGGGGTATAGCAATCAGCCCCAGCATTTT; CDR3aa: CASSMPQGYSNQPQHF
abundance: .; j_gene: TRBJ1-5; d_gene: .; v_gene: TRBV28; CDR3nt: TGTGCCAGCAGTTTGTCGGCGGGCGCTTGGCAGCCCCAGCATTTT; CDR3aa: CASSLSAGAWQPQHF
abundance: .; j_gene: TRBJ2-3; d_gene: .; v_gene: TRBV13; CDR3nt: TGTGCCAGCAGCTCGGGACTCGCCGGGACCACAGATACGCAGTATTTT; CDR3aa: CASSSGLAGTTDTQYF
abundance: .; j_gene: TRBJ2-7; d_gene: TRBD2; v_gene: TRBV14; CDR3nt: TGTGCCAACAGCCTGACGACTAGCGGGTCCCACGAGCAGTACTTC; CDR3aa: CANSLTTSGSHEQYF
abundance: .; j_gene: TRBJ2-3; d_gene: TRBD2; v_gene: TRBV18; CDR3nt: TGTGCCAGTCACGCGACTAGCGGGACAGAAGATACGCAGTATTTT; CDR3aa: CASHATSGTEDTQYF
abundance: .; j_gene: TRBJ1-5; d_gene: .; v_gene: TRBV6-1; CDR3nt: TGTGCCAGCAGTATTACGGGGCCCCAGCATTTT; CDR3aa: CASSITGPQHF
abundance: .; j_gene: TRBJ2-1; d_gene: TRBD1; v_gene: TRBV13; CDR3nt: TGTGCCAGCAGCTTTTGGGGCACAGGGGGATTTCTCTCAATGCAGCAGTTCTTC; CDR3aa: CASSFWGTGGFLSMQQFF
abundance: once; j_gene: TRBJ2-7; d_gene: .; v_gene: TRBV6-1; CDR3nt: TGTGCCAGCCGGAGGTCGCAGAACTACGAGCAGTACTTC; CDR3aa: CASRRSQNYEQYF
abundance: .; j_gene: TRBJ2-1; d_gene: .; v_gene: TRBV12-5; CDR3nt: TGTGCTAGTGGTTCAGGGGTCGGGGAGCAGTTCTTC; CDR3aa: CASGSGVGEQFF
abundance: .; j_gene: TRBJ1-5; d_gene: TRBD1; v_gene: TRBV10-3; CDR3nt: TGTGCCATCAGTGGCCACAGGGGAAGCAATCAGCCCCAGCATTTT; CDR3aa: CAISGHRGSNQPQHF
abundance: .; j_gene: TRBJ2-3; d_gene: TRBD2; v_gene: TRBV6-4; CDR3nt: TGTGCCAGCAGTGCACTAGCGGGGGGGCCAGATACGCAGTATTTT; CDR3aa: CASSALAGGPDTQYF
abundance: .; j_gene: TRBJ2-1; d_gene: .; v_gene: TRBV19; CDR3nt: TGTGCCAGTAGTACCAAGGGCGTAGGGGGCTCCTACAATGAGCAGTTCTTC; CDR3aa: CASSTKGVGGSYNEQFF
abundance: .; j_gene: TRBJ1-4; d_gene: TRBD1; v_gene: TRBV5-1; CDR3nt: TGCGCCAGCAGCCCTCTAGGGGGCGCCGCAACTAATGAAAAACTGTTTTTT; CDR3aa: CASSPLGGAATNEKLFF
abundance: .; j_gene: TRBJ1-2; d_gene: .; v_gene: TRBV2; CDR3nt: TGTGCCAGCAGGAACCAGGGAGGCTACACCTTC; CDR3aa: CASRNQGGYTF
abundance: .; j_gene: TRBJ2-1; d_gene: TRBD2; v_gene: TRBV7-9; CDR3nt: TGTGCCAGCAGCTCATCAGCGGGGGGCCCAACTAGGTCCTACAATGAGCAGTTCTTC; CDR3aa: CASSSSAGGPTRSYNEQFF
abundance: .; j_gene: TRBJ2-1; d_gene: TRBD1; v_gene: TRBV18; CDR3nt: TGTGCCAGCCACCCGTTAACAGGGGATAGGGAGCAGTTCTTC; CDR3aa: CASHPLTGDREQFF
abundance: once; j_gene: TRBJ2-1; d_gene: TRBD1; v_gene: TRBV10-1; CDR3nt: TGCGCCAGCAGCCCACGACAGGGGCCTAGGGATGAGCAGTTCTTC; CDR3aa: CASSPRQGPRDEQFF
abundance: .; j_gene: TRBJ2-5; d_gene: TRBD2; v_gene: TRBV7-6; CDR3nt: TGTGCCAGCAGCCCTAGCGGGGGGGCCGTAAAGACCCAGTACTTC; CDR3aa: CASSPSGGAVKTQYF
abundance: .; j_gene: TRBJ1-1; d_gene: .; v_gene: TRBV6-5; CDR3nt: TGTGCCAGCAGTTATATCAGGGTACGGAACACTGAAGCTTTCTTT; CDR3aa: CASSYIRVRNTEAFF
abundance: .; j_gene: TRBJ2-5; d_gene: TRBD1; v_gene: TRBV6-6; CDR3nt: TGTGCCAGCAGGGGTGGACAGGGCTCGGGGGAGCAGTACTTC; CDR3aa: CASRGGQGSGEQYF
abundance: .; j_gene: TRBJ1-1; d_gene: .; v_gene: TRBV5-4; CDR3nt: TGTGCCAGCAGCGTAGGGACTCAGGGATGGACTGAAGCTTTCTTT; CDR3aa: CASSVGTQGWTEAFF
abundance: .; j_gene: TRBJ2-3; d_gene: TRBD2; v_gene: TRBV7-9; CDR3nt: TGTGCCAGCAGCTCGGGGGGGAGCACAGATACGCAGTATTTT; CDR3aa: CASSSGGSTDTQYF
abundance: few; j_gene: TRBJ2-4; d_gene: .; v_gene: TRBV7-2; CDR3nt: TGTGCCAGCAGCTTAGGTGGCAGCCTAGCCAAAAACAGTCAGTACTTC; CDR3aa: CASSLGGSLAKNSQYF
abundance: .; j_gene: TRBJ2-6; d_gene: TRBD1; v_gene: TRBV10-1; CDR3nt: TGCGCCAGCCCACCCAGACAACAGGGGCCCTCTGGGGCCAACGTCCTGACTTTC; CDR3aa: CASPPRQQGPSGANVLTF
abundance: .; j_gene: TRBJ2-2; d_gene: .; v_gene: TRBV2; CDR3nt: TGTGCCAGCAGTGAAACAGAGACCGGGGAGCTGTTTTTT; CDR3aa: CASSETETGELFF
abundance: .; j_gene: TRBJ2-3; d_gene: .; v_gene: TRBV7-6; CDR3nt: TGTGCCAGCAGCTTGGTCCCAGGGAGCACAGATACGCAGTATTTT; CDR3aa: CASSLVPGSTDTQYF
abundance: .; j_gene: TRBJ2-7; d_gene: TRBD1; v_gene: TRBV6-5; CDR3nt: TGTGCCAGCAGTCCCGGACAGGGGGCCTGGGGCGAGCAGTACTTC; CDR3aa: CASSPGQGAWGEQYF
abundance: .; j_gene: TRBJ2-7; d_gene: TRBD2; v_gene: TRBV7-8; CDR3nt: TGTGCCAGCAGCTTAGGTGGTAGCGGGGGGCCCCGCTACGAGCAGTACTTC; CDR3aa: CASSLGGSGGPRYEQYF
abundance: .; j_gene: TRBJ2-5; d_gene: .; v_gene: TRBV10-3; CDR3nt: TGTGCTTTAGGACAGGAGGGACAAGAGACCCAGTACTTC; CDR3aa: CALGQEGQETQYF